This TCR beta chain was recovered during a study of CD8 T cells in ankylosing spondylitis (dated by TCRdb to 2017 to 2019). With regard to the full study: T cell receptor beta repertoires were profiled in healthy donors and ankylosing spondylitis patients so that disease-linked TCR variants could be found. The full study cohort was made up of 25 ankylosing spondylitis patients and approximately 100 healthy donors. Peripheral blood was sampled, and synovial fluid was also collected from ankylosing spondylitis patients. Overall study results and their limits: Some motif variants were previously reported in synovial fluid and blood of reactive arthritis patients, suggesting common disease-initiation mechanisms. A TCR beta motif made up of several highly homologous amino acid variants appeared to be characteristic of blood from ankylosing spondylitis patients. Significant enrichment of the disease-linked clones was reported in matched synovial fluid samples from ankylosing spondylitis patients. A CD8+ phenotype was shown by the disease-linked clones, which were found at relatively low frequencies in peripheral blood.

The CDR3 covers 14 residues, taking in both the cysteine and the phenylalanine. Of all the DNA, just the CDR3 is kept, 42 bases in frame from base 1. V gives up 1 base and J gives up 0 bases, and the segment between their germline ends measures 9 bases. According to the germline V gene (reference sequence), CDR1 reads DFQATT and CDR2 reads SNEGSKA. The sequencer was an Illumina HiSeq 2500. Quantitative 5'-RACE with molecular barcodes was used to prepare TCR beta libraries. Under the source paper's analysis protocol: To identify disease-linked TCR variants, a new computational method was used, one built on a probabilistic model of VDJ rearrangement. Clones were called with MiXCR by TCRdb after fastp trimmed the public reads at Q25, and only in-frame beta chains were retained. CDR3 protein sequences are deduplicated, and each keeps its most common genes and DNA. The V and J calls follow TCRdb's processing rather than the paper's. The sample records hundreds of thousands of distinct CDR3 sequences, about an eighth of which are singletons. Around 0.51% of the sample lies in the top ten.

This clonotype has a count of ten or more. Its antigen is still unknown. Base quality data are lacking; no much larger clone is found one base away. The receptor was derived from a male donor with ankylosing spondylitis. The rearrangement combines TRBV20-1 with TRBJ1-1; the D gene identity is not certain. Source material: blood, either unsorted or a sorted T cell fraction (not recorded which). The sequence in DNA is TGCAGTGCTAGAGTGGCAGCTCTGAACACTGAAGCTTTCTTT. This is translated as CSARVAALNTEAFF.